Listed here are 26 T cell receptor beta chains from one sample, sequenced in a study of blood T cells in healthy people across ages. Using a J-beta primer mix together with a sample-barcoded 5' primer, a second PCR was run for roughly 7 to 11 cycles. Using its own MiXCR run on the 5' RACE reads, TCRdb lists one record per CDR3 protein. The repertoire holds 1.5 million to 2 million distinct CDR3 sequences, around 36% seen once, with approximately 10% in the top ten. The specimen sequenced was blood. The receptors stem from a woman in her twenties or thirties in good health.

The chain carries TRBV12-3 or TRBV12-4 and TRBJ1-1; possibly TRBD1 for D (6 bases). Trimming stripped 10 bases from V and 1 base from J, with 13 bases between. This CDR3 comprises 13 residues. The CDR3 nucleotides are TGTGCCATTGTGCCGGGACAGAACACTGAAGCTTTCTTT. It translates to CAIVPGQNTEAFF.

This clonotype came up a few times. V usage is TRBV2 and J usage is TRBJ2-7; TRBD1 aligns across 10 bases. The germline V gene has CDR1 SNHLY and CDR2 FYNNEI. The ends lost 7 bases at V and 2 bases at J; junction bases unmatched: 5. CDR3 length: 14 amino acids. Written as DNA, the CDR3 is TGTGCCAGCACCAAGGGGACAGGGGCCTACGAGCAGTACTTC. Translated: CASTKGTGAYEQYF. The full variable domain, rest sourced from reference TRBV2 and TRBJ2-7, is EPEVTQTPSHQVTQMGQEVILRCVPISNHLYFYWYRQILGQKVEFLVSFYNNEISEKSEIFDDQFSVERPDGSNFTLKIRSTKLEDSAMYFCASTKGTGAYEQYFGPGTRLTVT.

The rearrangement links TRBV6-1 to TRBJ2-3, with TRBD2 matching over 12 bases. The CDR3 runs 16 residues. Per germline, CDR1 MNHNS and CDR2 SASEGT. J was trimmed by 2 bases and V by 10 bases; bases with no gene match: 10. This chain's CDR3 is CAITSGTSGYTDTQYF. The DNA for the CDR3 is TGTGCCATCACCTCCGGGACTAGCGGGTACACAGATACGCAGTATTTT.

The chain uses TRBV3-1 and TRBJ2-4; 8 bases fit TRBD2. V lost 2 bases and J lost 13; bases outside the gene matches: 4. From germline, CDR1 is LGHDT and CDR2 YNNKEL (reference sequence). CDR3 length: 12 residues. CDR3 sequence reads: CASSQSTSAQYF. Written as DNA, the CDR3 is TGTGCCAGCAGCCAATCGACTAGCGCGCAGTACTTC. Together with reference TRBV3-1 and TRBJ2-4, the CDR3 gives the full variable domain: DTAVSQTPKYLVTQMGNDKSIKCEQNLGHDTMYWYKQDSKKFLKIMFSYNNKELIINETVPNRFSPKSPDKAHLNLHINSLELGDSAVYFCASSQSTSAQYFGAGTRLSVL.

To note about this clonotype: Given a much more abundant clone one base away, this may be a read error. V and J are TRBV10-3 and TRBJ2-5; D unresolved. The J call may be faulty, since TRBJ2-7 better matches the DNA end. CDR1 is ENHRY, CDR2 SYGVKD, per germline. The CDR3 loop spans 13 amino acids. CDR3 protein: CASTGQAANEQYF. The CDR3 DNA follows: TGTGCCTCGACCGGGCAGGCGGCGAACGAGCAGTACTTC.

This clonotype appeared a few times. J is TRBJ2-7 and V is TRBV2; the match to TRBD1 covers 9 bases. The CDR3 runs 14 residues. The germline V gene has CDR1 SNHLY and CDR2 FYNNEI. V lost 6 bases to trimming and J lost 6 bases; unmatched junction nucleotides: 9. Here the CDR3 DNA reads TGTGCCAGCAGGCTCGGGACAGGGTTTGGCGAGCAGTACTTC. This gives the protein CASRLGTGFGEQYF.

Notes on this clonotype: One junction end does not reproduce the germline sequence, and a read error may be involved. The CDR3 sequence: CACSKVRSAYEQYF. In nucleotides, the CDR3 is TGTGCCTGCAGCAAAGTGAGGTCGGCCTACGAGCAGTACTTC. The chain combines TRBV7-8 with TRBJ2-7; unclear D gene. This CDR3 has 14 amino acids. CDR1 and CDR2 (germline): SGHVS, FQNEAQ. Supplemented by reference TRBV7-8 and TRBJ2-7, the full variable domain reads GAGVSQSPRYKVAKRGQDVALRCDPISGHVSLFWYQQALGQGPEFLTYFQNEAQLDKSGLPSDRFFAERPEGSVSTLKIQRTQQEDSAVYLCACSKVRSAYEQYFGPGTRLTVT.

There are a few counts of this clonotype. The chain recombines TRBV2 with TRBJ1-2; the D gene is possibly TRBD1 (5 bases). Germline V gene data show CDR1 as SNHLY and CDR2 as FYNNEI. The CDR3 spans 16 residues. The V end was cut by 6 bases, the J end by 4 bases, with 21 bases between. The CDR3 sequence: CASSPNPGRRSYGYTF. The CDR3 DNA reads as TGTGCCAGCAGCCCAAATCCGGGACGACGAAGCTATGGCTACACCTTC.

This clonotype occurred a few times. V gene TRBV5-1 combines with J gene TRBJ2-7; D is perhaps TRBD2 (6 bases). Germline CDR1 SGHRS, CDR2 YFSETQ. The CDR3 spans 16 residues. Trimming removed 0 bases from V and 0 bases from J, with 13 bases in between. CDR3 DNA: TGCGCCAGCAGCTTGGGATACGGGGGAAGCTCCTACGAGCAGTACTTC. It yields the protein CASSLGYGGSSYEQYF.

This rearrangement joins TRBV14 to TRBJ1-5; D ambiguous. Trimming left V 8 bases short and J 7 bases short, with 15 bases between. The CDR3 extends over 13 amino acids. Germline lookup yields CDR1 SGHDN and CDR2 FVKESK. The CDR3 DNA reads TGTGCCAGCCGTGGGCGGCTATGGCAGCCCCAGCATTTT. Translation gives CASRGRLWQPQHF.

This clonotype appeared a few times. The chain joins TRBV3-1 to TRBJ2-1; D may be TRBD1 (6 bases). The V gene lost 4 bases and the J gene lost 11 bases, with 15 bases spanning the gap. Looked up from germline, CDR1 is LGHDT and CDR2 is YNNKEL (reference sequence). The CDR3 loop spans 13 amino acids. The CDR3 bases are TGTGCCAGCAGCCCCCTCCGAGGACAGCAGCAGTTCTTC. Its protein product is CASSPLRGQQQFF.

This chain connects TRBV4-1 to TRBJ2-7; 9 bases are a match to TRBD1. Germline loops: CDR1 MGHRA, CDR2 YSYEKL. This CDR3 spans 17 amino acids. The ends lost 3 bases at V and 0 bases at J; junction bases unmatched: 9. CDR3 coding DNA: TGCGCCAGCAGCCAGGAACAGGGGGCGAGTCTCTCCTACGAGCAGTACTTC. Translation gives CASSQEQGASLSYEQYF.

This clonotype was recorded a few times. J is TRBJ2-3 and V is TRBV7-9; 8 bases agree with TRBD2. The CDR3 is 14 amino acids. The germline V gene has CDR1 SEHNR and CDR2 FQNEAQ (reference sequence). The J segment lost 6 bases and the V segment lost 4 bases, leaving 6 bases of the junction unmatched. The CDR3 reads CASSYPGGPDTQYF. The CDR3 coding sequence is TGTGCCAGCAGCTACCCGGGAGGGCCCGATACGCAGTATTTT.

This clonotype was counted between two and nine times. This rearrangement joins TRBV7-3 to TRBJ1-2; TRBD1 aligns across 8 bases. Germline V lookup: CDR1 SGHTA, CDR2 FQGTGA. The CDR3 totals 15 residues. Losses at the gene ends were 0 bases for V and 5 bases for J; bases not matched to a gene: 5. CDR3 loop: CASSLTSGTGYGYTF. The DNA of the CDR3 is TGTGCCAGCAGCTTAACGTCTGGGACAGGTTATGGCTACACCTTC.

The CDR3 sequence is CATLRRADDTQYF. The CDR3 DNA follows: TGTGCCACTCTTCGGAGGGCCGATGATACGCAGTATTTT. The chain uses TRBV10-3 and TRBJ2-3, with D tentatively TRBD2 (6 bases). Germline V CDR1 and CDR2: ENHRY, SYGVKD. Between the trimmed V and J ends, which lost 10 bases and 6 bases, there was a span of 17 bases. The CDR3 is made up of 13 amino acids.

The chain carries TRBV10-3 and TRBJ2-4; no clear D gene. Germline CDR1 reads ENHRY; CDR2 reads SYGVKD. V shed 3 bases and J shed 0 bases, with 9 bases lying between them. The CDR3 runs to 15 residues. CDR3 nucleotide sequence: TGTGCCATCAGTGAAGGCCCACAAGCCAAAAACATTCAGTACTTC. Translated: CAISEGPQAKNIQYF.

The chain combines TRBV6-1 with TRBJ2-3; 10 bases line up with TRBD2. CDR3 length: 17 amino acids. After removal of 4 bases from V and 3 bases from J, the junction contained 10 bases not matched to a gene. From germline, CDR1 is MNHNS and CDR2 SASEGT. The CDR3 coding sequence is TGTGCCAGCAGTGCGGATAGCGGGAGGACCCTTACAGATACGCAGTATTTT. It encodes CASSADSGRTLTDTQYF.

Comment on this clonotype: The junction departs from germline at one end; a sequencing error may be responsible. The chain employs TRBV4-1 and TRBJ1-5; TRBD1 might be the D (6 bases). The CDR3 spans 13 residues. Germline CDR1 and CDR2: MGHRA and YSYEKL. In nucleotides, the CDR3 is TGCGCCAGCGGCCAAGGGGGGCGCAGGCCCCAGCATTTT. Amino acid sequence: CASGQGGRRPQHF.

Points on this clonotype: One end of the junction is discordant with germline, which a read error may explain. The chain joins TRBV10-3 to TRBJ1-6; TRBD1 matches 9 bases. The germline gives CDR1 ENHRY, CDR2 SYGVKD. The CDR3 runs to 15 residues. CDR3 residues: CAISGEGTGISPRHF. The CDR3 DNA reads TGTGCCATCAGTGGCGAGGGGACAGGGATTTCACCCCGCCACTTT.

This clonotype was picked up many times. V gene TRBV29-1 combines with J gene TRBJ2-7, with a weak D call TRBD2 (6 bases). Trimming removed 3 bases from V and 5 bases from J, with 8 bases in between. This CDR3 region has 11 residues. In germline, CDR1 is SQVTM, CDR2 ANQGSEA. CDR3 bases: TGCAGCGTTGATGGAGGGAACGAGCAGTACTTC. Translation: CSVDGGNEQYF.

This chain links TRBV3-1 with TRBJ1-2; unclear D gene. The germline V gene encodes CDR1 LGHDT and CDR2 YNNKEL (reference sequence). CDR3 length equals 16 residues. V was pared by 0 bases and J by 4 bases, with 15 bases between. The chain's CDR3 is CASSQELKSTGYGYTF. The CDR3 bases are TGTGCCAGCAGCCAAGAACTGAAATCGACCGGCTATGGCTACACCTTC.

This clonotype was recorded many times. The chain uses TRBV10-3 and TRBJ2-5; the D is unclear. Deletions cut 0 bases from V and 3 bases from J, with 5 bases between. Per germline, CDR1 ENHRY and CDR2 SYGVKD. This CDR3 is built from 13 residues. CDR3 nucleotides: TGTGCCATCAGTGAGTCAACGGAAGAGACCCAGTACTTC. As protein: CAISESTEETQYF.

In its sample, this clonotype was seen a few times. This CDR3 is CASSPTGTSGGALAETQYF. CDR3 sequence (DNA): TGTGCCAGCAGCCCAACGGGGACTAGCGGGGGGGCGCTTGCAGAGACCCAGTACTTC. The chain couples TRBV7-2 to TRBJ2-5, with 16 bases lining up with TRBD2. The CDR3 is 19 amino acids. CDR1 and CDR2 (germline): SGHTA, FQGNSA. With V trimmed by 5 bases and J by 4 bases, 13 bases remained unmatched. Full variable domain (rest looked up from reference TRBV7-2 and TRBJ2-5): GAGVSQSPSNKVTEKGKDVELRCDPISGHTALYWYRQSLGQGLEFLIYFQGNSAPDKSGLPSDRFSAERTGGSVSTLTIQRTQQEDSAVYLCASSPTGTSGGALAETQYFGPGTRLLVL.

The V gene is TRBV2, the J gene TRBJ2-1; 7 bases are shared with TRBD2. V shed 7 bases and J 5 bases; nucleotides not matched to a gene: 8. CDR3 length equals 14 residues. Germline V gene data show CDR1 as SNHLY and CDR2 as FYNNEI. CDR3 protein: CASKDGTKNNEQFF. CDR3 nucleotide sequence: TGTGCCAGCAAGGATGGGACTAAAAACAATGAGCAGTTCTTC.

This clonotype was found many times. The rearrangement joins TRBV10-3 to TRBJ2-7; D possibly matches TRBD1 or TRBD2 (5 bases each). This CDR3 has 16 residues. Germline values: CDR1 ENHRY, CDR2 SYGVKD. The ends were cut back, 2 bases at V and 3 bases at J, with 17 bases in the middle. CDR3 protein: CAISETSGSGDYEQYF. Written as DNA, the CDR3 is TGTGCCATCAGTGAGACCTCAGGGAGTGGGGACTACGAGCAGTACTTC.

The chain employs TRBV5-1 and TRBJ2-3; 7 bases agree with TRBD1. The J segment lost 0 bases and the V segment lost 10 bases, leaving 11 bases of the junction unmatched. The V gene's germline CDR1 is SGHRS and CDR2 YFSETQ. The CDR3 contains 15 residues. CDR3 amino acids: CASRGPGQSTDTQYF. The DNA of the CDR3 is TGCGCCTCAAGGGGGCCGGGACAGAGCACAGATACGCAGTATTTT. Looking up the rest from reference TRBV5-1 and TRBJ2-3 gives the full variable domain: KAGVTQTPRYLIKTRGQQVTLSCSPISGHRSVSWYQQTPGQGLQFLFEYFSETQRNKGNFPGRFSGRQFSNSRSEMNVSTLELGDSALYLCASRGPGQSTDTQYFGPGTRLTVL.